This T cell receptor (beta chain) was captured in a study of T-cell memory formation after mild COVID-19. Study-level background: There were largely donor-specific TCR clusters. General study results and limits: The study found contracting CD4+ clones mainly in CM and EM and contracting CD8+ clones in EMRA.

5'RACE, which relied on constant-segment primers, yielded TCR alpha and TCR beta cDNA libraries carrying sample barcodes and UMIs. TCRdb processed the 5' RACE reads anew with MiXCR; each CDR3 protein has one entry. Of roughly 170,000 distinct CDR3 sequences detected, about 18% appear once; the ten largest clones hold roughly 4%. This clonotype was recorded a few times. The antigen is undetermined. This CDR3 is built from 14 residues. Trimming pared 2 bases from V and 2 bases from J, leaving 10 bases between. Germline V gene sequence: CDR1 MDHEN, CDR2 SYDVKM. The source is a man aged 18 to 30 who had mild COVID-19 (a few samples of this study predate the infection). Cell type and time point are not known. Sequences were obtained from PBMCs or a T cell subset sorted from them (not recorded which). The V and J genes are TRBV28 and TRBJ2-7; weak D call: TRBD2 (7 bases). The CDR3: CASSLRGGTYEQYF. CDR3 nucleotide sequence: TGTGCCAGCAGTTTAAGGGGGGGCACCTACGAGCAGTACTTC.